This entry lists 2 T cell receptor beta chains sequenced from one sample in a study of HIV-infected patients and healthy controls (dated by TCRdb to the mid-2010s). Receptor libraries were prepared by 5' RACE. The sequencer listed for this sample is Illumina MiSeq. Reverse transcription of about 550 ng RNA was performed with SuperScript III using primers directed against the alpha and beta constant regions. Separate libraries for the alpha and beta chains were generated through chain-specific third strand synthesis that incorporated multiplexing indices. In TCRdb, the public reads were trimmed at Q25 with fastp and aligned with MiXCR, with productive beta chains retained. Each CDR3 protein gets just one entry, which takes the most common genes and DNA from the rows behind it. The sample yields about 8,300 distinct CDR3 sequences; about 9.1% were counted once. The ten largest clones take up 22% of the sample.

Whole blood was used without fractionating the cells, so the repertoire represented all peripheral T cells without sorting. The starting material was blood, obtained before antiretroviral therapy. The receptors come from an adult with HIV infection.

This clonotype appeared once. This chain uses TRBV7-2 with TRBJ1-2, with 11 bases identical to TRBD1. CDR3 length equals 14 residues. Trimming removed 5 bases from V and 3 bases from J; junction bases left unmatched: 2. Germline CDR1 and CDR2: SGHTA and FQGNSA. The CDR3 is CASSPDRGHYGYTF. DNA for the CDR3: TGTGCCAGCAGCCCGGACAGGGGGCACTATGGCTACACCTTC.

The chain is built from TRBV4-3 and TRBJ2-7, with 9 nucleotides matching TRBD1. The CDR3 extends over 15 amino acids. The V gene's germline CDR1 is LGHNA and CDR2 YSLEER. Trimming cost V 2 bases and J 7 bases; bases outside gene matches: 9. Here the CDR3 reads CASSQWDRDLSEQYF. The CDR3 DNA reads as TGCGCCAGCAGCCAATGGGACAGGGACCTGTCTGAGCAGTACTTC.